This TCR beta chain is drawn from a study of T cell responses to AZD1222 COVID-19 vaccine. TCRdb keeps only in-frame clones here, not all; method: immunoSEQ multiplex PCR. The sample has 100,000 or so clones, more than 75% seen once. Germline assignment: CDR1 LNHDA and CDR2 SQIVND (reference sequence). The ends lost 4 bases at V and 3 bases at J; junction bases unmatched: 8. The CDR3 length is 16 residues. In its sample, this clone was seen a few times. The chain recombines TRBV19 with TRBJ1-5; TRBD1 matches 8 bases. This specimen consisted of peripheral blood, obtained on day 0 of AZD1222 vaccination. The TCR originated in an adult in good health. CDR3 protein: CASSNYRQGINQPQHF. The CDR3 DNA reads TGTGCCAGTAGTAACTATAGACAGGGGATCAATCAGCCCCAGCATTTT.